This T cell receptor (beta chain) comes out of a study of blood T cell repertoires in COVID-19. Overall study: Donors in the United States, Italy and Spain gave samples during acute or convalescent COVID-19.

Assay: immunoSEQ multiplex PCR; the TCRdb copy retains only in-frame clones and omits some. The sample includes hundreds of thousands of clones, about 86% seen only once; the top ten take roughly a tenth. Participants, about 18 to 90 years old, spanned under 25 US areas. Recovered status applied to Cohort 3 donors who had two consecutive negative PCRs. It also applied to those with clearance or with symptom resolution. CDR1 is SGHRS and CDR2 is YFSETQ in the germline V gene. The CDR3 runs to 14 residues. V gave up 0 bases and J gave up 1 base, with 7 bases separating them. Sequencing used PBMCs or T cells enriched from blood (not recorded which). The V gene is TRBV5-1, the J gene TRBJ2-5, with D maybe TRBD1 (6 bases). The clonotype was recovered from a woman aged 50 to 60 who had recovered from COVID-19. The CDR3 spells CASSLDRAQETQYF. The CDR3, as DNA: TGCGCCAGCAGCTTGGACAGGGCCCAAGAGACCCAGTACTTC. The full variable domain, its missing parts supplied by reference TRBV5-1 and TRBJ2-5, is KAGVTQTPRYLIKTRGQQVTLSCSPISGHRSVSWYQQTPGQGLQFLFEYFSETQRNKGNFPGRFSGRQFSNSRSEMNVSTLELGDSALYLCASSLDRAQETQYFGPGTRLLVL.